Shown below are 27 T cell receptor beta chains from a single sample sequenced in a study of T-cell reconstitution after alpha-beta-depleted transplantation in children. Unique molecular identifiers were incorporated during preparation of the TCRbeta library. MiXCR was run by TCRdb on the PCR reads, yielding one entry per CDR3 protein. The sample has approximately 650,000 distinct CDR3 sequences; around 13% are singletons. The sequences come from PBMCs, collected before TCRalphabeta/CD19-depleted stem cell transplant. The origin of the receptors is a girl aged 2 to 9 with congenital amegakaryocytic thrombocytopenia, due to receive a stem cell transplant.

Ten or more counts support this clonotype. The V gene is TRBV12-3 or TRBV12-4, the J gene TRBJ1-5, with D tentatively TRBD1 (5 bases). With 3 bases removed from V and 2 bases from J, the gap between germline ends came to 11 bases. The CDR3 is 15 residues long. The CDR3 here is CASSFLGDGNQPQHF. CDR3 nucleotide sequence: TGTGCCAGCAGTTTTTTGGGGGACGGCAATCAGCCCCAGCATTTT.

Worth noting for this clonotype: This clone may be a read error of a much larger clone one base away. The rearrangement uses TRBV11-2 and TRBJ2-7, with 7 bases fitting TRBD1. Trimming at V came to 2 bases and at J to 4 bases, leaving 17 bases not matched to a gene. Germline CDR1 SGHAT, CDR2 FQNNGV. The CDR3 extends over 18 amino acids. The CDR3 region is CASSLPSGLGQRFYEQYF. The CDR3 nucleotides read TGTGCCAGCAGCTTACCCAGTGGTTTGGGACAGCGGTTTTACGAGCAGTACTTC.

In its sample, this clonotype was seen many times. The chain has TRBV18 and TRBJ2-2, with D uncertain. The CDR3 totals 14 residues. The germline V gene has CDR1 KGHSH and CDR2 LQKENI. V lost 6 bases and J 2 bases, leaving 10 bases between the germline ends. In nucleotides, the CDR3 is TGTGCCAGCTCCCCAGACCCCAACACCGGGGAGCTGTTTTTT. Translating gives CASSPDPNTGELFF.

J is TRBJ2-3 and V is TRBV2; 8 bases match TRBD1. The junction had 11 bases not matched to a gene; V was cut back by 4 bases and J by 5 bases. Germline CDR1 and CDR2: SNHLY and FYNNEI. The CDR3 is 16 residues long. The CDR3 DNA sequence: TGTGCCAGCAGTGCTCAGGGGGCCCCCGGGGAAGATACGCAGTATTTT. Its protein product is CASSAQGAPGEDTQYF.

This clonotype showed up just a few times. The CDR3, as DNA: TGTGCCACCAGTTTGGATGTCAGCACCCCGCAGTATTTT. Translating gives CATSLDVSTPQYF. The gene calls are TRBV24-1 and TRBJ2-3; D not resolved. V was shortened by 6 bases and J by 10 bases, with 16 bases between the two germline ends. The CDR3 contains 13 residues. CDR1 KGHDR and CDR2 SFDVKD come from the germline V gene.

This clonotype was counted at least ten times. The V gene is TRBV7-9, the J gene TRBJ2-1; 7 bases match TRBD2. Trimming at V came to 0 bases and at J to 4 bases, leaving 6 bases not matched to a gene. This CDR3 is 16 amino acids long. Germline assignment: CDR1 SEHNR and CDR2 FQNEAQ (reference sequence). CDR3 residues: CASSLAAGRPYNEQFF. The DNA of the CDR3 is TGTGCCAGCAGCTTAGCGGCCGGGAGGCCATACAATGAGCAGTTCTTC.

This chain joins TRBV29-1 and TRBJ2-7; D may be TRBD1 or TRBD2 (5 bases each). Germline CDR1 reads SQVTM; CDR2 reads ANQGSEA. This CDR3 is 15 amino acids long. V gave up 5 bases and J gave up 5 bases, with 22 bases separating them. The CDR3 DNA reads TGCAGCGTTACTCCCGGGACCCCCCAGGCGGACGAGCAGTACTTC. Encoded protein: CSVTPGTPQADEQYF.

The chain joins TRBV5-6 to TRBJ1-1; D ambiguous. The germline CDR1 and CDR2 sequences are SGHDT and YYEEEE. CDR3 length: 14 residues. Trimming shortened V by 4 bases and J by 2 bases, and 12 bases separated the two germline ends. The CDR3 DNA reads as TGTGCCAGCAGCCGCGTTTTGTTAAACACTGAAGCTTTCTTT. It encodes CASSRVLLNTEAFF.

The rearrangement uses TRBV27 and TRBJ2-3; D could derive from TRBD1 or TRBD2 (5 bases each). V was clipped by 5 bases and J by 5 bases, with 20 bases between them. This CDR3 is built from 16 residues. Germline V lookup: CDR1 MNHEY, CDR2 SMNVEV (reference sequence). This CDR3 is CASSDPRGRDGDTQYF. The CDR3 DNA is TGTGCCAGCAGTGACCCACGGGGACGGGACGGAGATACGCAGTATTTT.

There are a few counts of this clonotype. The J gene is TRBJ2-1, the V gene TRBV3-1; 9 bases line up with TRBD2. The CDR3 sequence is 18 residues long. Losses at the gene ends were 6 bases for V and 0 bases for J; bases not matched to a gene: 12. Germline CDR1 and CDR2: LGHDT and YNNKEL (reference sequence). The CDR3 region has the DNA TGTGCCAGCAGAAGACGGGCTAGCGGGACAAGCTCCTACAATGAGCAGTTCTTC. Protein: CASRRRASGTSSYNEQFF.

The table lists this clonotype with a few counts. The chain uses TRBV7-9 and TRBJ2-7; tentative D call: TRBD2 (6 bases). Trimming cost V 4 bases and J 6 bases, with 22 bases left between them. CDR3 size: 16 residues. Germline V gives CDR1 SEHNR, CDR2 FQNEAQ (reference sequence). In DNA form, the CDR3 reads TGTGCCAGCAGCTACATCGGACTAACCCCTCACCCCGAGCAGTACTTC. The encoded protein is CASSYIGLTPHPEQYF.

CDR3 residues: CASSRDGDEQYF. The CDR3 nucleotides are TGTGCCAGCAGTAGGGACGGTGACGAGCAGTACTTC. The V gene is TRBV2, the J gene TRBJ2-7; TRBD1 or TRBD2 may be the D gene (5 bases each). Trimming pared 5 bases from V and 5 bases from J, leaving 10 bases between. Looked up from germline, CDR1 is SNHLY and CDR2 is FYNNEI. The CDR3 length is 12 residues.

This clonotype has a count of ten or more. The CDR3 sequence: CASSLGSGQAGTDTQYF. The CDR3, as DNA: TGTGCCAGCAGCTTAGGTTCTGGACAGGCAGGCACAGATACGCAGTATTTT. V usage is TRBV7-6 and J usage is TRBJ2-3; 7 nucleotides agree with TRBD1. CDR3 size: 17 residues. Germline loops: CDR1 SGHVS, CDR2 FNYEAQ. V shed 1 base, J shed 1 base, and the junction held 8 bases outside the gene matches. The whole variable domain, filled in from reference TRBV7-6 and TRBJ2-3, reads GAGVSQSPRYKVTKRGQDVALRCDPISGHVSLYWYRQALGQGPEFLTYFNYEAQQDKSGLPNDRFSAERPEGSISTLTIQRTEQRDSAMYRCASSLGSGQAGTDTQYFGPGTRLTVL.

This clonotype was seen repeatedly, ten times or more. This chain joins TRBV5-1 and TRBJ1-1; 7 bases map to TRBD1. CDR3 length: 15 amino acids. Germline CDR1 reads SGHRS; CDR2 reads YFSETQ. J lost 0 bases, V lost 0 bases, and 2 bases had no gene match. CDR3 loop: CASSLGDSMNTEAFF. The CDR3 DNA reads as TGCGCCAGCAGCTTGGGGGACAGCATGAACACTGAAGCTTTCTTT.

This chain uses TRBV28 with TRBJ2-7, with 8 bases lining up with TRBD1. V lost 2 bases, J lost 0 bases, and 9 bases stayed unmatched. Per the germline V gene, CDR1 is MDHEN and CDR2 is SYDVKM. This CDR3 contains 17 residues. The CDR3 DNA sequence: TGTGCCAGCAGTTTAGGGGACAGGCTAAGAAGCTCCTACGAGCAGTACTTC. Translating gives CASSLGDRLRSSYEQYF. Together with reference TRBV28 and TRBJ2-7, the CDR3 gives the full variable domain: DVKVTQSSRYLVKRTGEKVFLECVQDMDHENMFWYRQDPGLGLRLIYFSYDVKMKEKGDIPEGYSVSREKKERFSLILESASTNQTSMYLCASSLGDRLRSSYEQYFGPGTRLTVT.

There are a few counts of this clonotype. The chain recombines TRBV5-1 with TRBJ2-7, with D perhaps given as TRBD1 or TRBD2 (5 bases each). The length of the CDR3 is 14 residues. V gave up 5 bases and J gave up 2 bases, with 14 bases separating them. Germline values: CDR1 SGHRS, CDR2 YFSETQ. The CDR3 DNA sequence: TGCGCCAGCAGAATGGGGTCGGGACCCTACGAGCAGTACTTC. Translating it yields CASRMGSGPYEQYF.

The chain joins TRBV5-1 to TRBJ2-5, with TRBD1 as a possible D gene (6 bases). Germline V CDR1 and CDR2: SGHRS, YFSETQ. This CDR3 has 16 residues. The germline V and J ends were trimmed by 6 bases and 5 bases, with 23 bases remaining between them. CDR3 nucleotides: TGCGCCAGCATGCCGGGACATCTTCAGCCACGGGAGACCCAGTACTTC. As protein: CASMPGHLQPRETQYF.

With respect to this clonotype: With a much larger clone just one base away, this may be a read error. The chain links TRBV20-1 to TRBJ2-1, with TRBD2 identical over 9 bases. The germline V gene has CDR1 DFQATT and CDR2 SNEGSKA (reference sequence). This CDR3 contains 16 residues. The CDR3 DNA sequence: TGCTGTGCTAGAGGGGGTAGCGGGAGCTCCTACAATGAGCAGTTCTTC. This codes for CCARGGSGSSYNEQFF.

This clonotype was found a few times. V and J are TRBV15 and TRBJ1-5, with 7 bases fitting TRBD1. CDR1 LNHNV and CDR2 YYDKDF come from the germline V gene (reference sequence). This CDR3 is built from 18 residues. The V and J ends lost 0 bases and 0 bases, in that order; junction bases with no gene match: 8. In DNA, the CDR3 is TGTGCCACCAGCAGAGATTCGGACAGGAGGTATAGCAATCAGCCCCAGCATTTT. Translated: CATSRDSDRRYSNQPQHF.

This clonotype has ten or more counts. The rearrangement links TRBV4-1 to TRBJ2-7, with 10 positions matching TRBD2. Germline V gene sequence: CDR1 MGHRA, CDR2 YSYEKL. The CDR3 length is 15 residues. Trimming removed 1 base from V and 4 bases from J; junction bases left unmatched: 4. CDR3 DNA: TGCGCCAGCAGCCAAGGCATAGCGGGAGGTTACGAGCAGTACTTC. Its translation is CASSQGIAGGYEQYF.

The chain couples TRBV2 to TRBJ2-2, with D tentatively TRBD2 (6 bases). Germline V gene data show CDR1 as SNHLY and CDR2 as FYNNEI. This CDR3 is 17 amino acids long. V was trimmed by 4 bases and J by 7 bases, leaving 22 bases between them. The CDR3 spells CASSGLRRSGVVGELFF. The DNA of the CDR3 is TGTGCCAGCAGTGGTCTTAGGCGCTCGGGAGTAGTCGGGGAGCTGTTTTTT. Looking up the rest from reference TRBV2 and TRBJ2-2 gives the full variable domain: EPEVTQTPSHQVTQMGQEVILRCVPISNHLYFYWYRQILGQKVEFLVSFYNNEISEKSEIFDDQFSVERPDGSNFTLKIRSTKLEDSAMYFCASSGLRRSGVVGELFFGEGSRLTVL.

This clonotype was seen at least ten times. V and J are TRBV6-1 and TRBJ1-5; unclear D gene. Germline CDR1 and CDR2: MNHNS and SASEGT. The V gene lost 3 bases and the J gene lost 6 bases, with 15 bases spanning the gap. The CDR3 is 15 amino acids. In DNA form, the CDR3 reads TGTGCCAGCAGTGAGGGGTGGTCGGAATTTCAGCCCCAGCATTTT. This encodes CASSEGWSEFQPQHF.

The chain carries TRBV15 and TRBJ2-1, with D possibly matching TRBD2 (5 bases). Germline assignment: CDR1 LNHNV and CDR2 YYDKDF (reference sequence). Trimming stripped 4 bases from V and 6 bases from J, with 10 bases between. The CDR3 sequence is 13 residues long. The CDR3 spells CATSNTSPNEQFF. CDR3 sequence (DNA): TGTGCCACCAGCAATACTAGTCCCAATGAGCAGTTCTTC.

This clonotype was observed many times. This chain links TRBV29-1 with TRBJ1-1; D ambiguous. V dropped 7 bases and J dropped 1 base, with 10 bases sitting between them. The CDR3 length is 12 residues. Per the germline V gene, CDR1 is SQVTM and CDR2 is ANQGSEA. The CDR3 DNA sequence: TGCAGCGGCACCGGAACGAACACTGAAGCTTTCTTT. It yields the protein CSGTGTNTEAFF.

The V call is TRBV20-1, the J call TRBJ2-7; D not certain. The V gene lost 5 bases and the J gene lost 3 bases, with 11 bases spanning the gap. Per germline, CDR1 DFQATT and CDR2 SNEGSKA (reference sequence). The CDR3 is made up of 12 amino acids. CDR3 DNA sequence: TGCAGTGCTGATGACAACAGCTACGAGCAGTACTTC. Protein product: CSADDNSYEQYF.

This clonotype has at least ten counts. Here the CDR3 DNA reads TGCAGCGTTGAAAGTCCGTCCGGCAGAGTTACCACAGATACGCAGTATTTT. This sequence encodes CSVESPSGRVTTDTQYF. The chain has TRBV29-1 and TRBJ2-3; D is unresolved. V lost 2 bases to trimming and J lost 2 bases, with 20 bases between them. The length of the CDR3 is 17 residues. In germline, CDR1 is SQVTM, CDR2 ANQGSEA.

This clonotype was observed a handful of times. V gene TRBV11-2 combines with J gene TRBJ1-4; a weak D match, TRBD1 (6 bases). The CDR3 runs to 12 residues. CDR1 is SGHAT and CDR2 is FQNNGV in the germline V gene. V was cut by 5 bases and J by 13 bases, with 14 bases left in between. CDR3 in amino acids: CASSRDNSRLFF. CDR3 nucleotide sequence: TGTGCCAGCAGCCGGGACAATTCTAGACTGTTTTTT.